A single sample is the source of the 18 T cell receptor beta chains below, sequenced in a study of post-analysis software for immune sequencing data. Findings and limits, study-wide: TRBV segments more frequent in patients than in controls numbered a few and included TRBV5-6, TRBV5-1 and TRBV20-1.

Every TCR beta cDNA library bore unique molecular identifiers. Using its own MiXCR run on the PCR reads, TCRdb lists one record per CDR3 protein. The data show hundreds of thousands of distinct CDR3 sequences, with 59% seen just once and 10% to 12% held by the top ten. These receptors' targets are unknown. The specimen was blood. These receptor sequences come from a girl aged 2-10 years with multiple sclerosis.

This rearrangement joins TRBV5-5 to TRBJ2-3, with D maybe TRBD2 (6 bases). V lost 4 bases to trimming and J lost 2 bases, with 14 bases between them. CDR3 size: 15 residues. Germline V gene lookup returns CDR1 SGHKS and CDR2 YYEKEE (reference sequence). CDR3 DNA: TGTGCCAGCAGCCGTACTAGGAGGGTCACAGATACGCAGTATTTT. It specifies CASSRTRRVTDTQYF.

This clonotype was counted between two and nine times. CDR3 in DNA: TGTGCCAGCAGCGTAGGGATCTCTAGCGGTGGATACTTTCAAGAGACCCAGTACTTC. As protein: CASSVGISSGGYFQETQYF. The J gene is TRBJ2-5, the V gene TRBV9, with TRBD2 matching 7 bases. Per germline, CDR1 SGDLS and CDR2 YYNGEE. Trimming took 0 bases from V and 2 from J; bases not matched to a gene: 16. The CDR3 length is 19 residues. The entire variable domain, with the rest obtained from reference TRBV9 and TRBJ2-5, is as follows: DSGVTQTPKHLITATGQRVTLRCSPRSGDLSVYWYQQSLDQGLQFLIQYYNGEERAKGNILERFSAQQFPDLHSELNLSSLELGDSALYFCASSVGISSGGYFQETQYFGPGTRLLVL.

V and J are TRBV20-1 and TRBJ1-6; a possible D gene is TRBD1 (6 bases). This CDR3 has 14 amino acids. Trimming pared 0 bases from V and 5 bases from J, leaving 8 bases between. Per the germline V gene, CDR1 is DFQATT and CDR2 is SNEGSKA (reference sequence). The CDR3 loop is CSARDYRDNSPLHF. The CDR3 region has the DNA TGCAGTGCTAGAGATTACAGGGATAATTCACCCCTCCACTTT.

This chain links TRBV12-3 or TRBV12-4 with TRBJ1-6; 9 positions match TRBD1. This CDR3 comprises 15 residues. J gave up 7 bases and V 8 bases, and 9 bases lay outside the gene matches. CDR3 coding DNA: TGTGCCAGCGGTCTACAGGGGGCGCGGAATTCACCCCTCCACTTT. As protein: CASGLQGARNSPLHF.

This clonotype has only a few counts. V gene TRBV27 combines with J gene TRBJ1-1; 8 bases are a match to TRBD1. There are 13 residues in the CDR3. Germline V gene data show CDR1 as MNHEY and CDR2 as SMNVEV (reference sequence). Unmatched junction bases numbered 6, after V lost 7 bases and J lost 5 bases. The chain's CDR3 is CASTSGGWTEAFF. The CDR3 DNA follows: TGTGCCAGCACTTCAGGGGGCTGGACTGAAGCTTTCTTT.

This clonotype was seen more than once but under ten times. The CDR3 nucleotides are TGCAGCGTTGTTCCGGGACAGGGAGAGCAGTACTTC. It is translated as CSVVPGQGEQYF. The V gene is TRBV29-1, the J gene TRBJ2-7; 9 bases match TRBD1. In germline, CDR1 is SQVTM, CDR2 ANQGSEA. The J segment lost 7 bases and the V segment lost 4 bases, leaving 5 bases of the junction unmatched. The CDR3 sequence is 12 residues long.

This clonotype occurred a few times. The chain joins TRBV24-1 to TRBJ2-1; D may correspond to TRBD1 or TRBD2 (5 bases each). The CDR3 runs 16 residues. V was trimmed by 4 bases and J by 4 bases, leaving 16 bases between them. Germline V gives CDR1 KGHDR, CDR2 SFDVKD. In DNA form, the CDR3 reads TGTGCCACCAGTGACTCTTGGGACGAGAATTACAATGAGCAGTTCTTC. This codes for CATSDSWDENYNEQFF.

The CDR3 sequence is CASSQGQYDYGYTF. The CDR3, as DNA: TGTGCCAGCAGCCAGGGACAATACGACTATGGCTACACCTTC. The chain is built from TRBV7-2 and TRBJ1-2; D might be TRBD1 (6 bases). With 5 bases removed from V and 3 bases from J, the gap between germline ends came to 13 bases. CDR3 length equals 14 residues. The germline V gene has CDR1 SGHTA and CDR2 FQGNSA.

The chain combines TRBV20-1 with TRBJ2-1; 7 bases are shared with TRBD2. The DNA matches TRBJ2-7 better at its end, which makes the J call doubtful. This CDR3 comprises 14 residues. Germline CDR1 and CDR2: DFQATT and SNEGSKA (reference sequence). The CDR3 sequence: CSARDTSGAYEQYF. CDR3 in DNA: TGCAGTGCTAGAGATACCAGCGGGGCCTACGAGCAGTACTTC.

The V gene is TRBV27, the J gene TRBJ2-7; possibly TRBD2 for D (6 bases). The germline V gene encodes CDR1 MNHEY and CDR2 SMNVEV (reference sequence). This CDR3 spans 11 amino acids. The V and J ends lost 8 bases and 3 bases respectively, with 8 bases between them. The CDR3, as DNA: TGTGCCAGCGGGACTCTCTACGAGCAGTACTTC. Amino acids: CASGTLYEQYF.

This rearrangement joins TRBV5-1 to TRBJ2-4; tentatively, D is TRBD2 (6 bases). The length of the CDR3 is 14 residues. Trimming removed 0 bases at V and 8 bases at J, with 12 bases between. The germline V gene has CDR1 SGHRS and CDR2 YFSETQ. The CDR3 here is CASSLGLASDIQYF. The CDR3, as DNA: TGCGCCAGCAGCTTGGGGCTAGCGAGTGACATTCAGTACTTC. The full variable domain, completed using reference TRBV5-1 and TRBJ2-4, is KAGVTQTPRYLIKTRGQQVTLSCSPISGHRSVSWYQQTPGQGLQFLFEYFSETQRNKGNFPGRFSGRQFSNSRSEMNVSTLELGDSALYLCASSLGLASDIQYFGAGTRLSVL.

The genes are TRBV7-2 and TRBJ2-4; D not resolved. The J call could be wrong; TRBJ2-5 is a better fit for the DNA end. This CDR3 spans 13 amino acids. Germline values: CDR1 SGHTA, CDR2 FQGNSA. In DNA, the CDR3 is TGTGCCAGCAGCTTAGTATCTAAAGAGACCCAGTACTTC. Its protein product is CASSLVSKETQYF.

The J gene is TRBJ2-5, the V gene TRBV11-2; D gene ambiguous. This CDR3 contains 13 residues. Germline loops: CDR1 SGHAT, CDR2 FQNNGV. The germline V and J ends were trimmed by 5 bases and 2 bases, with 9 bases remaining between them. The CDR3 nucleotides are TGTGCCAGCAGCCCTACAGAGCAAGAGACCCAGTACTTC. Its protein is CASSPTEQETQYF.

The chain recombines TRBV10-3 with TRBJ2-5; D gene ambiguous. This CDR3 region has 13 residues. CDR1 is ENHRY, CDR2 SYGVKD, per germline. The ends were cut back, 6 bases at V and 0 bases at J, with 8 bases in the middle. The CDR3 reads CAIRDGYQETQYF. The CDR3 nucleotides are TGTGCCATCAGGGACGGATACCAAGAGACCCAGTACTTC.

The CDR3 loop is CASSTGQGSVLSYTGELFF. CDR3 sequence (DNA): TGTGCCAGCAGTACGGGACAGGGATCCGTCCTTAGTTACACCGGGGAGCTGTTTTTT. The chain combines TRBV6-4 with TRBJ2-2; 9 bases fit TRBD1. Germline V gene sequence: CDR1 MRHNA, CDR2 SNTAGT. J gave up 3 bases and V 5 bases, and 16 bases lay outside the gene matches. The CDR3 consists of 19 residues.

The chain has TRBV29-1 and TRBJ1-2, with unresolved D. CDR3 size: 13 residues. The ends were cut back, 6 bases at V and 5 bases at J, with 16 bases in the middle. Germline CDR1 SQVTM, CDR2 ANQGSEA. CDR3 protein: CSVAVGDGYGYTF. In DNA form, the CDR3 reads TGCAGCGTCGCAGTCGGTGATGGTTATGGCTACACCTTC.

The V gene is TRBV9, the J gene TRBJ1-2, with D perhaps TRBD1 (5 bases). Per germline, CDR1 SGDLS and CDR2 YYNGEE. V was shortened by 3 bases and J by 4 bases, with 25 bases between the two germline ends. The CDR3 has 18 residues. CDR3 region: CASSDPHYTRRGFYGYTF. In DNA form, the CDR3 reads TGTGCCAGCAGCGACCCCCATTATACTAGACGGGGCTTCTATGGCTACACCTTC.

This clonotype turned up a few times. The chain links TRBV20-1 to TRBJ2-5, with 11 bases identical to TRBD2. CDR1 and CDR2 from the germline V gene are DFQATT and SNEGSKA (reference sequence). V was clipped by 5 bases and J by 0 bases; unmatched bases: 11. This CDR3 has 17 amino acids. The CDR3 loop is CSAYERLAGPYQETQYF. In DNA, the CDR3 is TGCAGTGCTTACGAGCGACTAGCGGGACCGTACCAAGAGACCCAGTACTTC.